The clone carrying this T cell receptor (beta chain) was observed a few times. The antigen is not known. The treatment here: oral pan-JAK inhibitor, 5-10 mg twice daily. As part of sample collection, lesional scalp punch biopsies and peripheral blood were taken from alopecia areata patients. These data come from a study of CD8+ T cells in alopecia areata. Points from the study as a whole: Resident alphabeta T-cell populations of normal skin are likewise subject to sequencing in scalp samples. A single nonresponder leaves the baseline CD8+ expansion link to response uncertain.

RNA was extracted and reverse transcribed into cDNA as the sequencing template. Assay: immunoSEQ multiplex PCR; the TCRdb copy retains only in-frame clones and omits some. The data contain 150,000 to 200,000 clones, roughly 60% of them singletons. This CDR3 has 11 residues. V gave up 6 bases and J gave up 9 bases, with 9 bases separating them. CDR1 is LNHDA, CDR2 SQIVND, per germline (reference sequence). The chain has TRBV19 and TRBJ2-1; D is unresolved. This sequence was found in a human donor with alopecia areata. The specimen comprised CD4+ T cells sorted from blood, sampled at week 24, from a patient treated with tofacitinib. CDR3 amino acids: CASRQHSEQFF. The CDR3 DNA reads as TGTGCCAGTAGGCAACATAGTGAGCAGTTCTTC.